This T cell receptor (beta chain) is from a study of cytomegalovirus exposure and HLA in healthy donors. Study outcomes and limitations: It is likely that the observed cluster of highly shared sequence variants was a sequencing artifact.

The PCR used 60 Vbeta and 13 Jbeta primers. Assay: immunoSEQ multiplex PCR; the TCRdb copy retains only in-frame clones and omits some. The table includes about 94,000 clones, 50% to 75% detected once. Worth noting for this clone: The antigen is unknown.

The CDR3 sequence is 17 residues long. Trimming at V came to 1 base and at J to 3 bases, leaving 5 bases not matched to a gene. The germline V gene encodes CDR1 LGHNA and CDR2 YNFKEQ. V is TRBV4-2 and J is TRBJ1-3; 11 nucleotides agree with TRBD1. Sample: PBMCs. This TCR came from a man between 25 and 39 years old in good health and CMV-seronegative. CDR3 in DNA: TGTGCCAGCAGCCAAGGGACAGGGGGCTTGCTTGGAAACACCATATATTTT. Its protein is CASSQGTGGLLGNTIYF.